Presented here are 21 T cell receptor beta chains from one specimen sequenced in a study of cytomegalovirus exposure and HLA in healthy donors. Both 60 Vbeta primers and 13 Jbeta primers went into the PCR. The table came from immunoSEQ multiplex PCR; TCRdb's copy has only in-frame clones and leaves some out. This sample has fewer than 70,000 clones; around 85% occur once, and the top ten carry over 1.5%. Input material: PBMCs. These receptors originate from a man in his forties in good health and CMV-seronegative.

The CDR3 nucleotides are TGCGCCAGCAGCCAGGAGGGTAGACAGTTAGTTAAGGGCTACACCTTC. Its protein is CASSQEGRQLVKGYTF. The chain links TRBV4-1 to TRBJ1-2, with D maybe TRBD1 (5 bases). The CDR3 covers 16 residues. Germline assignment: CDR1 MGHRA and CDR2 YSYEKL. V lost 3 bases, J lost 8 bases, and 22 bases lay in between.

V is TRBV28 and J is TRBJ1-1; D is perhaps TRBD1 (5 bases). The CDR3 has 15 amino acids. Trimming removed 7 bases at V and 0 bases at J, with 15 bases between. Germline CDR1 and CDR2: MDHEN and SYDVKM. This chain's CDR3 is CASTLDIDLNTEAFF. CDR3 DNA sequence: TGTGCCAGCACCCTGGACATAGACTTGAACACTGAAGCTTTCTTT.

The sample holds a few counts of this clone. Here the CDR3 reads CASSAKTGTWNEQFF. The CDR3 DNA is TGTGCCAGCAGTGCTAAGACCGGGACTTGGAATGAGCAGTTCTTC. This chain links TRBV2 with TRBJ2-1; D is possibly TRBD2 (6 bases). The CDR3 has 15 amino acids. CDR1 and CDR2 from the germline V gene are SNHLY and FYNNEI. The ends were cut back, 4 bases at V and 7 bases at J, with 17 bases in the middle.

The chain is built from TRBV5-4 and TRBJ1-6; TRBD1 might be the D (6 bases). CDR3 length: 16 residues. Looked up from germline, CDR1 is SGHNT and CDR2 is YYREEE (reference sequence). V lost 0 bases to trimming and J lost 10 bases, with 17 bases between them. The CDR3 DNA is TGTGCCAGCAGCTTGGGTGGAGGAACAGGGCGCTCACCCCTCCACTTT. It specifies CASSLGGGTGRSPLHF. The complete variable domain, with remaining parts taken from reference TRBV5-4 and TRBJ1-6, reads ETGVTQSPTHLIKTRGQQVTLRCSSQSGHNTVSWYQQALGQGPQFIFQYYREEENGRGNFPPRFSGLQFPNYSSELNVNALELDDSALYLCASSLGGGTGRSPLHFGNGTRLTVT.

The gene calls are TRBV6-6 and TRBJ2-7; D possibly corresponds to TRBD1 (6 bases). V shed 6 bases and J shed 3 bases, with 15 bases lying between them. The CDR3 runs to 14 residues. Germline-derived CDR1 and CDR2 are MNHNY and SVGAGI (reference sequence). CDR3 region: CASSENRARYEQYV. In DNA form, the CDR3 reads TGTGCCAGCAGCGAAAACAGGGCTCGCTACGAGCAGTACGTC.

This sequence joins TRBV7-9 and TRBJ1-2, with 9 bases fitting TRBD1. The CDR3 is made up of 14 amino acids. The V and J ends lost 5 bases and 10 bases, in that order; junction bases with no gene match: 11. Per the germline V gene, CDR1 is SEHNR and CDR2 is FQNEAQ (reference sequence). The CDR3 reads CASSPGGTGSVYTF. Written as DNA, the CDR3 is TGTGCCAGCAGCCCCGGGGGGACAGGGTCCGTCTACACCTTC.

The V call is TRBV28, the J call TRBJ1-6, with D maybe TRBD1 (5 bases). V gave up 2 bases and J gave up 14 bases, with 13 bases separating them. The CDR3 runs 13 residues. Germline lookup yields CDR1 MDHEN and CDR2 SYDVKM. The CDR3 DNA follows: TGTGCCAGCAGTTTAACTGTGCAACAGGCCCTCCACTTT. Translation gives CASSLTVQQALHF.

This clone was observed a handful of times. The rearrangement joins TRBV2 to TRBJ1-1, with no clear D. The germline CDR1 and CDR2 sequences are SNHLY and FYNNEI. The CDR3 sequence is 12 residues long. The V gene lost 5 bases and the J gene lost 1 base, with 5 bases spanning the gap. In DNA, the CDR3 is TGTGCCAGCAGTCTCGGGAACACTGAAGCTTTCTTT. Amino acid sequence: CASSLGNTEAFF.

The genes are TRBV7-2 and TRBJ2-2; 11 positions match TRBD1. V was pared by 4 bases and J by 8 bases, with 6 bases of the junction left unmatched. Germline V gene lookup returns CDR1 SGHTA and CDR2 FQGNSA. The CDR3 is 15 amino acids. The CDR3 DNA sequence: TGTGCCAGCAGCTGGCGGACAGGGGGCGAGGGGGAGCTGTTTTTT. Its protein is CASSWRTGGEGELFF. Complete variable domain (other parts from reference TRBV7-2 and TRBJ2-2): GAGVSQSPSNKVTEKGKDVELRCDPISGHTALYWYRQSLGQGLEFLIYFQGNSAPDKSGLPSDRFSAERTGGSVSTLTIQRTQQEDSAVYLCASSWRTGGEGELFFGEGSRLTVL.

The CDR3 DNA follows: TGTGCCAGCAGTTGGGGACTCAACACCGGGGAGCTGTTTTTT. Translated, it gives CASSWGLNTGELFF. The gene calls are TRBV27 and TRBJ2-2; D might be TRBD2 (6 bases). Germline CDR1 and CDR2: MNHEY and SMNVEV (reference sequence). V was cut by 4 bases and J by 2 bases, with 8 bases left in between. There are 14 residues in the CDR3.

V usage is TRBV19 and J usage is TRBJ2-2, with D possibly being TRBD1 (5 bases). The CDR3 loop spans 15 amino acids. With 7 bases removed from V and 6 bases from J, the gap between germline ends came to 18 bases. CDR1 and CDR2 from the germline V gene are LNHDA and SQIVND (reference sequence). CDR3 region: CASIRVDTPAGELFF. The DNA of the CDR3 is TGTGCCAGTATTAGGGTGGACACCCCGGCCGGGGAGCTGTTTTTT.

The V and J genes are TRBV28 and TRBJ1-6, with TRBD1 as a possible D gene (6 bases). The CDR3 spans 15 residues. Trimming stripped 3 bases from V and 7 bases from J, with 13 bases between. The germline V gene encodes CDR1 MDHEN and CDR2 SYDVKM. CDR3 nucleotide sequence: TGTGCCAGCAGTTTGGGGCAGGGGTTAAATTCACCCCTCCACTTT. This encodes CASSLGQGLNSPLHF.

This sequence joins TRBV11-2 and TRBJ1-2, with unresolved D. The ends were cut back, 4 bases at V and 8 bases at J, with 14 bases in the middle. The CDR3 totals 13 residues. Looked up from germline, CDR1 is SGHAT and CDR2 is FQNNGV. The CDR3 reads CASSSLEVYGYTF. The CDR3 region has the DNA TGTGCCAGCAGCTCGTTAGAGGTGTACGGCTACACCTTC.

V is TRBV7-9 and J is TRBJ1-6, with a possible D match to TRBD1 (5 bases). The V and J ends lost 5 bases and 9 bases respectively, with 11 bases between them. CDR1 is SEHNR, CDR2 FQNEAQ, per germline (reference sequence). The CDR3 has 13 amino acids. The CDR3 DNA reads TGTGCCAGCAGCCCCAGGGTCAGTTCACCCCTCCACTTT. It translates to CASSPRVSSPLHF.

This rearrangement joins TRBV30 to TRBJ2-4; 8 bases align to TRBD2. J lost 5 bases, V lost 3 bases, and 9 bases had no gene match. The CDR3 length is 15 residues. In germline, CDR1 is GTSNPN, CDR2 SVGIG (reference sequence). CDR3 DNA: TGTGCCTGGAGGCCTATCGGGGGGGTGGAAAACATTCAGTACTTC. It codes for CAWRPIGGVENIQYF.

There are a few counts of this clone. The chain carries TRBV6-6 and TRBJ1-5; D is perhaps TRBD1 (5 bases). This CDR3 has 15 amino acids. V lost 2 bases to trimming and J lost 5 bases, with 13 bases between them. Germline V gene sequence: CDR1 MNHNY, CDR2 SVGAGI (reference sequence). The chain's CDR3 is CASSYPNTGDQPQHF. The CDR3 DNA sequence: TGTGCCAGCAGTTACCCTAATACAGGTGATCAGCCCCAGCATTTT.

The CDR3 nucleotides read TGCGCCAGCAGCTTACTAGCGGGGGGAACAGGGACAGATACGCAGTATTTT. Amino acids: CASSLLAGGTGTDTQYF. J is TRBJ2-3 and V is TRBV5-1, with 12 bases that match TRBD2. Germline loops: CDR1 SGHRS, CDR2 YFSETQ. V shed 2 bases, J shed 3 bases, and the junction held 7 bases outside the gene matches. This CDR3 is built from 17 residues.

This sequence joins TRBV30 and TRBJ1-5, with D unresolved. There are 14 residues in the CDR3. The germline CDR1 and CDR2 sequences are GTSNPN and SVGIG (reference sequence). V dropped 3 bases and J dropped 0 bases, with 9 bases sitting between them. The CDR3 spells CAWSVGSSNQPQHF. The CDR3 DNA sequence: TGTGCCTGGAGCGTCGGGTCTAGCAATCAGCCCCAGCATTTT.

The gene calls are TRBV11-2 and TRBJ2-1, with 14 bases fitting TRBD2. Trimming took 5 bases from V and 7 from J; bases not matched to a gene: 10. Germline V gene data show CDR1 as SGHAT and CDR2 as FQNNGV. CDR3 length: 17 amino acids. The CDR3 DNA reads as TGTGCCAGCAGCCCAAATGGGGGACTAGCGGGGGTAAATGAGCAGTTCTTC. Amino acid sequence: CASSPNGGLAGVNEQFF.

This chain connects TRBV7-9 to TRBJ1-1; D is ambiguous. CDR3 length: 11 residues. Germline V CDR1 and CDR2: SEHNR, FQNEAQ (reference sequence). The V gene lost 2 bases and the J gene lost 8 bases, with 6 bases spanning the gap. CDR3 region: CASSLFPEAFF. In nucleotides, the CDR3 is TGTGCCAGCAGCTTATTCCCGGAAGCTTTCTTT.

The chain combines TRBV7-9 with TRBJ2-3, with 10 bases fitting TRBD1. The CDR3 has 14 amino acids. The junction had 3 bases not matched to a gene; V was cut back by 5 bases and J by 4 bases. Germline assignment: CDR1 SEHNR and CDR2 FQNEAQ (reference sequence). The CDR3 DNA reads as TGTGCCAGCAGCAAGGACAGGGGGGCAGATACGCAGTATTTT. Translation: CASSKDRGADTQYF.